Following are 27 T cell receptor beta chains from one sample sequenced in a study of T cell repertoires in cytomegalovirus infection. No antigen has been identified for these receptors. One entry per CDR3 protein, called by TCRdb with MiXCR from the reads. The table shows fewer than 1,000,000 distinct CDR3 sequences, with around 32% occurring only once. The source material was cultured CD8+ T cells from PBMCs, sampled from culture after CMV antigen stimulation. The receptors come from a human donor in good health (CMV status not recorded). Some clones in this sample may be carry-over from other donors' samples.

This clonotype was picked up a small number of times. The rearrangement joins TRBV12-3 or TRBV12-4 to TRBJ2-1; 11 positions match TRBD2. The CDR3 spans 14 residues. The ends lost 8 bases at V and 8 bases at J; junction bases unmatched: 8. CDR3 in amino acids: CASPGTSGQHEQFF. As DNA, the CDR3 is TGTGCCAGCCCAGGGACTAGCGGCCAACATGAGCAGTTCTTC.

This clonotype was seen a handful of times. Written as DNA, the CDR3 is TGTGCCAGCAGCGAAGAAGCGACAGGCACAGATACGCAGTATTTT. Amino acids: CASSEEATGTDTQYF. This chain links TRBV6-4 with TRBJ2-3; maybe TRBD1 (5 bases). Deletions cut 6 bases from V and 1 base from J, with 14 bases between. The CDR3 extends over 15 amino acids. Germline V CDR1 and CDR2: MRHNA, SNTAGT.

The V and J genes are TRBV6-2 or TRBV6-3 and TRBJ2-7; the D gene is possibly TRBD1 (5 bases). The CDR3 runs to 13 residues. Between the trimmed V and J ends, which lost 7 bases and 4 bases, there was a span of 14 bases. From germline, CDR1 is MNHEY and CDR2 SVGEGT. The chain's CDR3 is CASTGRVWYEQYV. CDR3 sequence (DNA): TGTGCCAGCACGGGCAGGGTGTGGTACGAGCAGTACGTC.

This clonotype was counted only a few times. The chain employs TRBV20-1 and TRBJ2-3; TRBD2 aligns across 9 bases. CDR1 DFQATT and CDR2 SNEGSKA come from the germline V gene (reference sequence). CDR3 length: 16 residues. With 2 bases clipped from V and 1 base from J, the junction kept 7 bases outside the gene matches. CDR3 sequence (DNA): TGCAGTGCTAGACCTTCTAGCGGGGAACGCACAGATACGCAGTATTTT. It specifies CSARPSSGERTDTQYF.

The CDR3 here is CASAQMGQGETQYF. Written as DNA, the CDR3 is TGCGCCAGCGCCCAAATGGGACAGGGGGAGACCCAGTACTTC. The chain employs TRBV10-2 and TRBJ2-5; 10 nucleotides match TRBD1. V shed 8 bases, J shed 5 bases, and the junction held 8 bases outside the gene matches. CDR1 and CDR2 (germline): WSHSY, SAAADI. CDR3 length equals 14 residues.

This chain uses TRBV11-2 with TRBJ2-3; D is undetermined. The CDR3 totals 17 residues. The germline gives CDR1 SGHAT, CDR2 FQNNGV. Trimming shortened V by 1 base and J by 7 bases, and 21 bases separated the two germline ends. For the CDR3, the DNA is TGTGCCAGCAGCTTAGGACCAGGATTCCGGTGGGGAAATACGCAGTATTTT. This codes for CASSLGPGFRWGNTQYF.

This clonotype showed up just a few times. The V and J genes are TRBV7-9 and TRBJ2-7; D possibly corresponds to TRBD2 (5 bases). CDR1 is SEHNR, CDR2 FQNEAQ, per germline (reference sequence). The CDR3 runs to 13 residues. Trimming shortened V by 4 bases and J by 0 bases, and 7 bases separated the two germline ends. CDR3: CASSSGVSYEQYV. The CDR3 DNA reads TGTGCCAGCAGCTCCGGGGTCTCCTACGAGCAGTACGTC.

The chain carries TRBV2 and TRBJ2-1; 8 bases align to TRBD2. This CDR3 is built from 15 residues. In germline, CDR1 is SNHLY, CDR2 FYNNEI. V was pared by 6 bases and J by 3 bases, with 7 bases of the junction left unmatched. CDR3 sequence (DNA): TGTGCCAGCAGCGTAAGCGGGGGAGACTACAATGAGCAGTTCTTC. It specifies CASSVSGGDYNEQFF.

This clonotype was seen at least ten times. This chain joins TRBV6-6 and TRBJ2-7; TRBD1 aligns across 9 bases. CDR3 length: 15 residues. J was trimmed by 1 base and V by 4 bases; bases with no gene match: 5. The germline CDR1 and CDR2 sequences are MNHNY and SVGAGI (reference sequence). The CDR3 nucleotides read TGTGCCAGCAGTTCCGGGACAGGGATTTCCTACGAGCAGTACTTC. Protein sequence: CASSSGTGISYEQYF.

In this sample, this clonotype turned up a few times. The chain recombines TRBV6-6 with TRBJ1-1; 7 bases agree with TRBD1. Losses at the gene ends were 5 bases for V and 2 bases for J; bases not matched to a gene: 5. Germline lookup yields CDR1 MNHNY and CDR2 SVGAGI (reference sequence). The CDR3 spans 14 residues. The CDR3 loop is CASSRDSSNTEAFF. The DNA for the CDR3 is TGTGCCAGCAGTCGGGACAGCTCAAACACTGAAGCTTTCTTT.

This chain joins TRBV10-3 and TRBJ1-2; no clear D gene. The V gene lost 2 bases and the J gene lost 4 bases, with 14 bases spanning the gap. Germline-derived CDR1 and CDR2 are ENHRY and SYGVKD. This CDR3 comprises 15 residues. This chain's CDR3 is CAISEAARTFYGYTF. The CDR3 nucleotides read TGTGCCATCAGTGAGGCAGCGCGAACGTTCTATGGCTACACCTTC.

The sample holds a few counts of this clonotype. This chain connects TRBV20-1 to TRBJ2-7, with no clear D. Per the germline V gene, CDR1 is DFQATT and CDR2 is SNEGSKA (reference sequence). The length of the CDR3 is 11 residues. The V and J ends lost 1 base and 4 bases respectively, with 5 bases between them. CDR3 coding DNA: TGCAGTGCTAGAGGGGGATACGAGCAGTACTTC. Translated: CSARGGYEQYF.

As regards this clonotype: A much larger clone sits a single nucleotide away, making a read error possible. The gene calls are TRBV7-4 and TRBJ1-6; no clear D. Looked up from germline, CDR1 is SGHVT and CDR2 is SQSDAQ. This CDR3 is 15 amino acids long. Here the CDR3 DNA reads TGTGCCAACAGCCCCCTTGGAGGGTTGGATTCACCCCTCCACTTT. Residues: CANSPLGGLDSPLHF.

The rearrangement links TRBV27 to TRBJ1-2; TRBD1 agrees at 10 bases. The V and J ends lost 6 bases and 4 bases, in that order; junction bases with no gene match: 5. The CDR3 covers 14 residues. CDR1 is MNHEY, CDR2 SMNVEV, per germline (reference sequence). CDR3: CASRAGTGVYGYTF. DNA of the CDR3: TGTGCCAGCAGAGCCGGGACAGGGGTCTATGGCTACACCTTC.

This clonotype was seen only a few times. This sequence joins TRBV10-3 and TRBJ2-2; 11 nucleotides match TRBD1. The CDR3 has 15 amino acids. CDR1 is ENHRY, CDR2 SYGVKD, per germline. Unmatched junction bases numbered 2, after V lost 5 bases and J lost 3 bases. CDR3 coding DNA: TGTGCCATCAGTCCGGGACAGGGGGACACCGGGGAGCTGTTTTTT. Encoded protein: CAISPGQGDTGELFF.

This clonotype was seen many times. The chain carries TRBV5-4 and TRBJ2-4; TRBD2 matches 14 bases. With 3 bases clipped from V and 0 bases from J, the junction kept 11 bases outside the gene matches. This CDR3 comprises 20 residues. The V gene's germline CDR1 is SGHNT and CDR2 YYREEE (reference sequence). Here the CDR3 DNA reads TGTGCCAGCAGCTACAAGGGACTAGCGGGGGAGAGTTTAGCCAAAAACATTCAGTACTTC. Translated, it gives CASSYKGLAGESLAKNIQYF.

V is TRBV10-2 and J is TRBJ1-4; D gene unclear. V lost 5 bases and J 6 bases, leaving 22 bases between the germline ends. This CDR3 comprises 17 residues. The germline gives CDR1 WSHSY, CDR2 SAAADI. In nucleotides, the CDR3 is TGCGCCAGCAGTCACGGATCGATGAGGAACCCGGATGAAAAACTGTTTTTT. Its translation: CASSHGSMRNPDEKLFF.

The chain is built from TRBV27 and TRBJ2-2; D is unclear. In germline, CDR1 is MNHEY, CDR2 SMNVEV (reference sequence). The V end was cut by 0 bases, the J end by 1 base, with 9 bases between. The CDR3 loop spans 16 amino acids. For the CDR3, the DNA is TGTGCCAGCAGTTTATCGGCAGTAATGAACACCGGGGAGCTGTTTTTT. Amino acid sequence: CASSLSAVMNTGELFF.

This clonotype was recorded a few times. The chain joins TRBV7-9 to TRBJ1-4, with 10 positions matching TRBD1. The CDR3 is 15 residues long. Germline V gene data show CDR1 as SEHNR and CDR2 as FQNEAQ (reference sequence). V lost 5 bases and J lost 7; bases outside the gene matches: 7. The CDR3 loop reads CASSGTGQGSEKLFF. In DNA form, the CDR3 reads TGTGCCAGCAGCGGAACGGGACAGGGGAGTGAAAAACTGTTTTTT. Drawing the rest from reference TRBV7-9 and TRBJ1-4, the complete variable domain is DTGVSQNPRHKITKRGQNVTFRCDPISEHNRLYWYRQTLGQGPEFLTYFQNEAQLEKSRLLSDRFSAERPKGSFSTLEIQRTEQGDSAMYLCASSGTGQGSEKLFFGSGTQLSVL.

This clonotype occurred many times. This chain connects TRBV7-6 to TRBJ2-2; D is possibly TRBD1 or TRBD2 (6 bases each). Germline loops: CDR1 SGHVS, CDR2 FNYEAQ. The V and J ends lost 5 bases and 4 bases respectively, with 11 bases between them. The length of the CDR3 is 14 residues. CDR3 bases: TGTGCCAGCAGCAATAGGGGGGCCACCGGGGAGCTGTTTTTT. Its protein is CASSNRGATGELFF.

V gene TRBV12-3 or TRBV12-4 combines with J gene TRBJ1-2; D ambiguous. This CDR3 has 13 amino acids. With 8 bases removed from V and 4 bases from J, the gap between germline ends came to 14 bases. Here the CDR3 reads CASGFPSLYGYTF. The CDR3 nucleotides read TGTGCCAGCGGCTTTCCCTCGCTCTATGGCTACACCTTC.

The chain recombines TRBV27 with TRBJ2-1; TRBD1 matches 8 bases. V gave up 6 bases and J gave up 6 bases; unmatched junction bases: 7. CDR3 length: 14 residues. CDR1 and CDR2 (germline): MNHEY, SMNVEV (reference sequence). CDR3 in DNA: TGTGCCAGCAGGAGACAGGGGATAGGCAATGAGCAGTTCTTC. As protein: CASRRQGIGNEQFF.

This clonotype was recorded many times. The CDR3 bases are TGTGCCAGCAGCCCCGGGAGAGGAGCGGGCACTGAAGCTTTCTTT. Protein: CASSPGRGAGTEAFF. The chain has TRBV7-2 and TRBJ1-1, with D uncertain. CDR3 size: 15 residues. Germline CDR1 is SGHTA and CDR2 is FQGNSA. V lost 5 bases and J lost 4, with 17 bases in between.

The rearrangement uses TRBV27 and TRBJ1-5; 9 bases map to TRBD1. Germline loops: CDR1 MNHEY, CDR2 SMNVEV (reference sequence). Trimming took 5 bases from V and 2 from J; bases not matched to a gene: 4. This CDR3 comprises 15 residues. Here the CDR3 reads CASSPRDRGNQPQHF. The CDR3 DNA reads TGTGCCAGCAGTCCCCGGGACAGGGGCAATCAGCCCCAGCATTTT.

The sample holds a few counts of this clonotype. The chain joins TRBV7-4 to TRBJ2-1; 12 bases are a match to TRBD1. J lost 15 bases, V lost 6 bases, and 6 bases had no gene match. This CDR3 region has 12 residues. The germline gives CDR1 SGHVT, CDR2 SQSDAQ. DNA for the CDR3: TGTGCCAGCAGGGGACAGGGGGCCTCGGGGTTCTTC. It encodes CASRGQGASGFF.

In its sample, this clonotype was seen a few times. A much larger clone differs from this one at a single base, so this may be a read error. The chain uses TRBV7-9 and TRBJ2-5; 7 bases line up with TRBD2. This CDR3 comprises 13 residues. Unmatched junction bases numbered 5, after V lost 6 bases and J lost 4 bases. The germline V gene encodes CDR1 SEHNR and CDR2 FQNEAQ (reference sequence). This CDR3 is CASSSRGSETQYF. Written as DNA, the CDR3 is TGTGCCAGCAGTTCGCGGGGGTCAGAGACCCAGTACTTC.

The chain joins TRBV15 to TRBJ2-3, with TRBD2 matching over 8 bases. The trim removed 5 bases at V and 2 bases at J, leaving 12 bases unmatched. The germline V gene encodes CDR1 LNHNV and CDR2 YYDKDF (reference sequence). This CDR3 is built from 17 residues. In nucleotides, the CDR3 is TGTGCCACCAGCTCTGATGGGGGACTAGGGCCCACAGATACGCAGTATTTT. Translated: CATSSDGGLGPTDTQYF.